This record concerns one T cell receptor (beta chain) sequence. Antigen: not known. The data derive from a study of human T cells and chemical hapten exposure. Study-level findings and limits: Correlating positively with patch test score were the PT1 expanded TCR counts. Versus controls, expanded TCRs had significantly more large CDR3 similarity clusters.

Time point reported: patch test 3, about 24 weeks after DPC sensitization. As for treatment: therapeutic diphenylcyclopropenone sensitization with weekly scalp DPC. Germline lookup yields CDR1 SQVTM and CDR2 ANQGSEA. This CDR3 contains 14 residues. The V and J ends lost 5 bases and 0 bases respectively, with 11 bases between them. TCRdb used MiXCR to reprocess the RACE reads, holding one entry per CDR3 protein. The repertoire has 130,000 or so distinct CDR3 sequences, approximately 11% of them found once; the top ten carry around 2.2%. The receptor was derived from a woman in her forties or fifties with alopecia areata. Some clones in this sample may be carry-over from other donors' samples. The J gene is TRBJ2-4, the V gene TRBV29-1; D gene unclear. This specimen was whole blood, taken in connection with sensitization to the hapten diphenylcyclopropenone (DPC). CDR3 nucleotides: TGCAGCGTTCCCGGACCGGGAGCCAAAAACATTCAGTACTTC. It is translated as CSVPGPGAKNIQYF.